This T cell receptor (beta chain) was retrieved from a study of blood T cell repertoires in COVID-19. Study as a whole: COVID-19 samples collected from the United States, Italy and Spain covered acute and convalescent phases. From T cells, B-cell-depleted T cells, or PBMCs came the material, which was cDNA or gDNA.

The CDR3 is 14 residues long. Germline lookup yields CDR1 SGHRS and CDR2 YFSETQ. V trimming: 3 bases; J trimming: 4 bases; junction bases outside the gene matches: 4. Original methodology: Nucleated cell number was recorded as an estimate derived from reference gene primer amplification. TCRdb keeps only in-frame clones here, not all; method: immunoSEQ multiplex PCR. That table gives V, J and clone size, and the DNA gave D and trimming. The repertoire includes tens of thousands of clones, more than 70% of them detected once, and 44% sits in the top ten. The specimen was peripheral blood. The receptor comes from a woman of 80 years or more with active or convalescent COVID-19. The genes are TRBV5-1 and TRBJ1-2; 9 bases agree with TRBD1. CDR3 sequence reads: CASSSGQGSYGYTF. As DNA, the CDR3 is TGCGCCAGCAGCTCTGGACAGGGGAGCTATGGCTACACCTTC.